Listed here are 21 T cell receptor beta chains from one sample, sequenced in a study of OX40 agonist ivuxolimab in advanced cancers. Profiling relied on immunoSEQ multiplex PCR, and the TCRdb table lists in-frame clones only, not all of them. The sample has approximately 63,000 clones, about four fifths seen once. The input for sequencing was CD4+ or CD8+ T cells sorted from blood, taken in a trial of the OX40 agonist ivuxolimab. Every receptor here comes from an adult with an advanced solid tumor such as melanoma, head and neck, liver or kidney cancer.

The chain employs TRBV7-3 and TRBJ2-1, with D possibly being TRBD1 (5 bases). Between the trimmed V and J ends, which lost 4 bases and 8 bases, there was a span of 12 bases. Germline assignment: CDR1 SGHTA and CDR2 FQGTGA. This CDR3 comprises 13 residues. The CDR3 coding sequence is TGTGCCAGCAGCTCCTCAGGGTACCATGAGCAGTTCTTC. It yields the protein CASSSSGYHEQFF.

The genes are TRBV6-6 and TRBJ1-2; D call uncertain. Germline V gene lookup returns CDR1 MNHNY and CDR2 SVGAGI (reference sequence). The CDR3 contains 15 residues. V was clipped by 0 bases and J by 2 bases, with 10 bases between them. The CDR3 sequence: CASSYSATPNYGYTF. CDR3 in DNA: TGTGCCAGCAGTTACTCGGCCACGCCGAACTATGGCTACACCTTC.

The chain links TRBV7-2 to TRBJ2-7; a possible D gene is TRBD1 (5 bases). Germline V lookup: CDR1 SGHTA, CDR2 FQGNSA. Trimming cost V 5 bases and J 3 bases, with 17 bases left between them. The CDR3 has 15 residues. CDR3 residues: CASSHRTRNSYEQYF. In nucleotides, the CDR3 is TGTGCCAGCAGCCATAGGACACGCAACAGCTACGAGCAGTACTTC. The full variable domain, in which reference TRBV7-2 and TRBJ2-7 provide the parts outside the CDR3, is GAGVSQSPSNKVTEKGKDVELRCDPISGHTALYWYRQSLGQGLEFLIYFQGNSAPDKSGLPSDRFSAERTGGSVSTLTIQRTQQEDSAVYLCASSHRTRNSYEQYFGPGTRLTVT.

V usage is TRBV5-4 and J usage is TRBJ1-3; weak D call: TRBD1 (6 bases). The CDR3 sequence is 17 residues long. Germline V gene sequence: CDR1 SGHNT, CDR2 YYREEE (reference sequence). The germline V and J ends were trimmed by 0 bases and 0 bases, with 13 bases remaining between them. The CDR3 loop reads CASSLALAGASGNTIYF. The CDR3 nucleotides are TGTGCCAGCAGCTTGGCCCTTGCAGGGGCCTCTGGAAACACCATATATTTT.

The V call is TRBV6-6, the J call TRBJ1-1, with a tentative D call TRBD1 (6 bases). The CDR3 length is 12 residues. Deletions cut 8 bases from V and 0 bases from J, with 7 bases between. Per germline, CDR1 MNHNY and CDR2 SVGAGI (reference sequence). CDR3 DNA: TGTGCCAGCGGACAGTTGAACACTGAAGCTTTCTTT. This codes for CASGQLNTEAFF.

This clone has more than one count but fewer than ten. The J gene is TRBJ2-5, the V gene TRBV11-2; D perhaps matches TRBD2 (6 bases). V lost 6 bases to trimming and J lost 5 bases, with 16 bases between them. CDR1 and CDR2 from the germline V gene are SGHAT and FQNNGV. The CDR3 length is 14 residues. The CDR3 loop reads CASSSQGGVETQYF. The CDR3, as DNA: TGTGCCAGCAGTTCACAAGGCGGGGTGGAGACCCAGTACTTC.

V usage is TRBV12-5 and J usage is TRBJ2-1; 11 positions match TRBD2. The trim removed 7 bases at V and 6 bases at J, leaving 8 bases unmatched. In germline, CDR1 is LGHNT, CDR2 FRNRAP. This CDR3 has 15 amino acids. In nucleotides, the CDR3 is TGTGCTAGTGCCGGGACTAGCGGCTACCTCAATGAGCAGTTCTTC. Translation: CASAGTSGYLNEQFF.

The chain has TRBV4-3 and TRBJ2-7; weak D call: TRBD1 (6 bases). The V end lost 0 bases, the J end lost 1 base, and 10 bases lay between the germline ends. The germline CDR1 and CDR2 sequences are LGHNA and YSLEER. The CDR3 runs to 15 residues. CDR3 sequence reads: CASSQEVDRSYEQYF. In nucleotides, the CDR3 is TGCGCCAGCAGCCAAGAGGTAGACAGGTCCTACGAGCAGTACTTC.

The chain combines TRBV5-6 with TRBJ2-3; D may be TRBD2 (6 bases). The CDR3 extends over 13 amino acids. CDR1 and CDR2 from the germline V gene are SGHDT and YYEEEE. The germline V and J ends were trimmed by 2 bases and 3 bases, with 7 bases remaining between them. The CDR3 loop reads CASSFLATDTQYF. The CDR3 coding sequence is TGTGCCAGCAGCTTTCTAGCGACAGATACGCAGTATTTT.

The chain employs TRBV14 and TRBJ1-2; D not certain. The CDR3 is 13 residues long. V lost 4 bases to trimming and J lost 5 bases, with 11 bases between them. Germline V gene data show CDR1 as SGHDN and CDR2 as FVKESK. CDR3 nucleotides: TGTGCCAGCAGCCCGGGGTATAGGTATGGCTACACCTTC. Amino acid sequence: CASSPGYRYGYTF.

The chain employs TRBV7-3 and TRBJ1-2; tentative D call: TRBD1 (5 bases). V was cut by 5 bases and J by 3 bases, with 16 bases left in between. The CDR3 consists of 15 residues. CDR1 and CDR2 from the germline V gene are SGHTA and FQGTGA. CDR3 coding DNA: TGTGCCAGCAGCCCATCGAGGACAATTTACTATGGCTACACCTTC. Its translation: CASSPSRTIYYGYTF.

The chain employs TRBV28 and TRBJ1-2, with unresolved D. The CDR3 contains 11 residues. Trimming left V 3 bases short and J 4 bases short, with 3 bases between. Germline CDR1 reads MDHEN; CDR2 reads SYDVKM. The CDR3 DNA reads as TGTGCCAGCAGTTTGGCCTATGGCTACACCTTC. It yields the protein CASSLAYGYTF.

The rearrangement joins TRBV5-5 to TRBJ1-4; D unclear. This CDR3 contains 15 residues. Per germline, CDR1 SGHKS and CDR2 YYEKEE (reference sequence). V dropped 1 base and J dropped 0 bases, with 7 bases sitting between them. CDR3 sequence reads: CASSLLVATNEKLFF. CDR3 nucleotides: TGTGCCAGCAGCTTGCTGGTTGCAACTAATGAAAAACTGTTTTTT.

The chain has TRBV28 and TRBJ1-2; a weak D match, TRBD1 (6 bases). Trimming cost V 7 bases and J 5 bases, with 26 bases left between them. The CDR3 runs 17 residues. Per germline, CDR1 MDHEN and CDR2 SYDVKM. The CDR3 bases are TGTGCCAGCAAGTCCCCAGGGGACTTCGGCCTTGGGTATGGCTACACCTTC. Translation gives CASKSPGDFGLGYGYTF.

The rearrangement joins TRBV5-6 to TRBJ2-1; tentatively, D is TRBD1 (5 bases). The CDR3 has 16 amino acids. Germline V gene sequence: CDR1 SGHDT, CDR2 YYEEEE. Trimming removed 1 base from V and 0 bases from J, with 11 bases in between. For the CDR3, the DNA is TGTGCCAGCAGCTTGAAGGGGTCGAGCTCCTACAATGAGCAGTTCTTC. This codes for CASSLKGSSSYNEQFF.

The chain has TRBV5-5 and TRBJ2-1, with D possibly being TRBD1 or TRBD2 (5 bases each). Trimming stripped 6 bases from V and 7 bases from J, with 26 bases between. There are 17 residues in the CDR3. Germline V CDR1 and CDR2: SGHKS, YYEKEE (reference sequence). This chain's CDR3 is CASTDGVWGPSSNEQFF. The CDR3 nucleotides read TGTGCCAGCACCGACGGGGTGTGGGGCCCATCGAGTAATGAGCAGTTCTTC.

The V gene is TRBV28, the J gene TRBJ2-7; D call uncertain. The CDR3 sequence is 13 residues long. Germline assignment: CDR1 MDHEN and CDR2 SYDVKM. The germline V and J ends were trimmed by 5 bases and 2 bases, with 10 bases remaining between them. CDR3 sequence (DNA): TGTGCCAGCAGTCCTCCCTACACCTACGAGCAGTACTTC. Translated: CASSPPYTYEQYF. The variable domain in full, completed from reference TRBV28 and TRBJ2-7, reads DVKVTQSSRYLVKRTGEKVFLECVQDMDHENMFWYRQDPGLGLRLIYFSYDVKMKEKGDIPEGYSVSREKKERFSLILESASTNQTSMYLCASSPPYTYEQYFGPGTRLTVT.

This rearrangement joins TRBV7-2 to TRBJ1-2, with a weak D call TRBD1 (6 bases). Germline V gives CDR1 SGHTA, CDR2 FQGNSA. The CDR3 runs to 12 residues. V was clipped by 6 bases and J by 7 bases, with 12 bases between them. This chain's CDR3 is CASSSSGVGYTF. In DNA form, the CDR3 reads TGTGCCAGCAGTTCGTCAGGGGTTGGCTACACCTTC.

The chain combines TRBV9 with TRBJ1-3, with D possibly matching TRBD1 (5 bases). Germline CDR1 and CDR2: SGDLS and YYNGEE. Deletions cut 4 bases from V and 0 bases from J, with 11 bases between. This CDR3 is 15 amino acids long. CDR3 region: CASSHRTFSGNTIYF. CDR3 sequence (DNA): TGTGCCAGCAGCCACCGGACATTCTCTGGAAACACCATATATTTT.

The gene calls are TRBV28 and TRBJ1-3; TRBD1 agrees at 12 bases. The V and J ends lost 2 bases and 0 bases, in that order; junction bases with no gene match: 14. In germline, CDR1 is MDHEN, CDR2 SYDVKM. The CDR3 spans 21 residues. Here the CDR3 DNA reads TGTGCCAGCAGTTTAAGGTTTTCTTGGGACAGGGGGCTTCTCTCTGGAAACACCATATATTTT. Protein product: CASSLRFSWDRGLLSGNTIYF.

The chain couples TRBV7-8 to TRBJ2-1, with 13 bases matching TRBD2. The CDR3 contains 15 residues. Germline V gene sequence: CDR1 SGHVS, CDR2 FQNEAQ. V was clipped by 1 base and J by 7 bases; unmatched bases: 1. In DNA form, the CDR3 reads TGTGCCAGCAGCTTAGGGACTAGCGGGAGTAATGAGCAGTTCTTC. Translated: CASSLGTSGSNEQFF.